A single sample gave rise to the 13 T cell receptor beta chains below, sequenced in a study of blood T cell repertoires in COVID-19. Profiled with immunoSEQ multiplex PCR; TCRdb holds only in-frame clones, not every one. The table shows about 83,000 clones, with roughly 82% occurring only once. Input material: peripheral blood. The origin of the receptors is a woman aged 80 or over with active or convalescent COVID-19.

The genes are TRBV10-1 and TRBJ1-4; 8 bases fit TRBD1. The trim removed 4 bases at V and 5 bases at J, leaving 6 bases unmatched. Germline values: CDR1 WNHNN, CDR2 SYGVQD (reference sequence). The CDR3 consists of 15 residues. The chain's CDR3 is CASSGARGPNEKLFF. As DNA, the CDR3 is TGCGCCAGCAGTGGGGCCAGGGGGCCAAATGAAAAACTGTTTTTT.

The V call is TRBV19, the J call TRBJ1-2; D not resolved. Deletions cut 3 bases from V and 8 bases from J, with 13 bases between. This CDR3 comprises 13 residues. CDR1 is LNHDA and CDR2 is SQIVND in the germline V gene (reference sequence). CDR3 sequence reads: CASSIRNREGYTF. The DNA for the CDR3 is TGTGCCAGTAGTATCCGGAACCGGGAGGGCTACACCTTC.

This clone was counted between two and nine times. Other nucleotide sequences from this sample produce the same CDR3. The V call is TRBV5-1, the J call TRBJ1-2; D is perhaps TRBD1 (5 bases). The CDR3 has 15 residues. The germline CDR1 and CDR2 sequences are SGHRS and YFSETQ. V lost 2 bases to trimming and J lost 4 bases, with 15 bases between them. CDR3: CASSFGQGSPYGYTF. CDR3 sequence (DNA): TGCGCCAGCAGCTTTGGGCAGGGCTCACCCTATGGCTACACCTTC.

This clone was observed a few times. The chain employs TRBV25-1 and TRBJ1-2; 8 nucleotides agree with TRBD1. Per germline, CDR1 MGHDK and CDR2 SYGVNS. V gave up 2 bases and J gave up 8 bases; unmatched junction bases: 7. The CDR3 is 14 residues long. In DNA, the CDR3 is TGTGCCAGCAGTGAACCGACAGGGGCAAAGGGCTACACCTTC. This sequence encodes CASSEPTGAKGYTF.

The rearrangement links TRBV11-3 to TRBJ2-1, with D possibly TRBD2 on 7 matching bases. There are 15 residues in the CDR3. CDR1 is SGHNT and CDR2 is YENEEA in the germline V gene. V was shortened by 3 bases and J by 4 bases, with 13 bases between the two germline ends. The CDR3 sequence: CASSLGGTPYNEQFF. The CDR3 nucleotides read TGTGCCAGCAGCTTGGGGGGGACACCTTACAATGAGCAGTTCTTC.

Only one count was recorded for this clone. The chain couples TRBV6-2 or TRBV6-3 to TRBJ2-5; tentatively, D is TRBD1 (5 bases). The CDR3 spans 14 residues. Germline-derived CDR1 and CDR2 are MNHEY and SVGEGT. Trimming left V 0 bases short and J 1 base short, with 6 bases between. The CDR3: CASSYSRAQETQYF. The CDR3 region has the DNA TGTGCCAGCAGTTACTCCAGGGCCCAAGAGACCCAGTACTTC.

This clone was detected a few times. The same CDR3 arises from other DNA sequences in this sample as well. CDR3 coding DNA: TGCGCCAGCAGTACAGGATACACTGAAGCTTTCTTT. It encodes CASSTGYTEAFF. V usage is TRBV5-1 and J usage is TRBJ1-1; maybe TRBD1 (5 bases). This CDR3 is built from 12 residues. Germline V CDR1 and CDR2: SGHRS, YFSETQ. The germline V and J ends were trimmed by 5 bases and 3 bases, with 8 bases remaining between them.

The chain uses TRBV7-2 and TRBJ1-2, with 9 positions matching TRBD1. Looked up from germline, CDR1 is SGHTA and CDR2 is FQGNSA. The CDR3 consists of 18 residues. Trimming took 5 bases from V and 1 from J; bases not matched to a gene: 14. The CDR3 DNA is TGTGCCAGCAGCCACCAGTCGGGACAGGGTGGGGTTAACTATGGCTACACCTTC. Translating gives CASSHQSGQGGVNYGYTF.

The genes are TRBV2 and TRBJ1-1, with unresolved D. The CDR3 is made up of 14 amino acids. Germline V gives CDR1 SNHLY, CDR2 FYNNEI. The ends were cut back, 5 bases at V and 4 bases at J, with 14 bases in the middle. CDR3: CASSRSGERTEAFF. The CDR3 DNA sequence: TGTGCCAGCAGTCGGTCCGGGGAACGCACTGAAGCTTTCTTT.

This sequence joins TRBV10-3 and TRBJ1-4; 7 nucleotides align to TRBD1. This CDR3 has 14 residues. V lost 3 bases and J lost 8; bases outside the gene matches: 6. Looked up from germline, CDR1 is ENHRY and CDR2 is SYGVKD. CDR3 nucleotides: TGTGCCATCAGTGAAACAGGGGTTGAGGAAAAACTGTTTTTT. Encoded protein: CAISETGVEEKLFF.

The rearrangement links TRBV10-3 to TRBJ1-1; D is perhaps TRBD1 (5 bases). The germline V gene has CDR1 ENHRY and CDR2 SYGVKD. The CDR3 is made up of 13 amino acids. Between the trimmed V and J ends, which lost 10 bases and 0 bases, there was a span of 12 bases. The CDR3 DNA reads TGTGCCACCCAGGACAAGATGAACACTGAAGCTTTCTTT. As protein: CATQDKMNTEAFF.

The rearrangement uses TRBV13 and TRBJ1-3; D not certain. Germline loops: CDR1 PRHDT, CDR2 FYEKMQ (reference sequence). V was trimmed by 3 bases and J by 3 bases, leaving 12 bases between them. CDR3 length equals 15 residues. The CDR3, as DNA: TGTGCCAGCAGCTTTCGGGGAGCTGGTGGAAACACCATATATTTT. Amino acids: CASSFRGAGGNTIYF.

The CDR3 DNA reads as TGTGCCAGCAGCTTAGCTCACAGTAATGGCTACACCTTC. Translated, it gives CASSLAHSNGYTF. The V gene is TRBV7-9, the J gene TRBJ1-2, with D unresolved. V was clipped by 0 bases and J by 6 bases, with 8 bases between them. CDR1 and CDR2 (germline): SEHNR, FQNEAQ (reference sequence). This CDR3 comprises 13 residues. The full variable domain, rest sourced from reference TRBV7-9 and TRBJ1-2, is DTGVSQNPRHKITKRGQNVTFRCDPISEHNRLYWYRQTLGQGPEFLTYFQNEAQLEKSRLLSDRFSAERPKGSFSTLEIQRTEQGDSAMYLCASSLAHSNGYTFGSGTRLTVV.